The rows below give T cell receptor beta chains drawn from one sample of a study of control samples from healthy donors and cancer patients. Measured with immunoSEQ multiplex PCR; TCRdb has only the in-frame clones, and not every one. The data hold fewer than 150,000 clones, with approximately 93% observed a single time. The sample taken for sequencing was blood. The receptors shown here come from a woman younger than 35 in good health. Each CDR3 is given with its conserved first and last residue. A D gene is named only where the DNA matches it firmly. Rows may omit the clone size; those that give it use once, few, many or a size class.

>TRBV18|TRBJ1-1|-|-
CASSLLGVEAFF
TGTGCCAGCTCCCTCCTGGGGGTTGAAGCTTTCTTT
>TRBV9|TRBJ2-7|TRBD1|-
CASSVEVEDEDRVDSYEQYF
TGTGCCAGCAGCGTAGAGGTAGAGGACGAAGACAGGGTTGACTCCTACGAGCAGTACTTC
>TRBV6-5|TRBJ2-7|-|-
CATSDPSGKYEQYF
TGTGCCACCTCAGACCCCAGCGGAAAGTACGAGCAGTACTTC
>TRBV7-2|TRBJ2-3|-|-
CASSSLWEDDSPDTQYF
TGTGCCAGCAGCTCCCTTTGGGAGGATGATAGTCCAGATACGCAGTATTTT
>TRBV11-2|TRBJ2-5|-|-
CASSFIDRNQETQYF
TGTGCCAGCAGCTTCATTGACAGGAATCAAGAGACCCAGTACTTC
>TRBV9|TRBJ2-1|TRBD2|-
CASSVDSSGHNEQFF
TGTGCCAGCAGCGTAGACTCTAGCGGGCACAATGAGCAGTTCTTC
>TRBV11-3|TRBJ2-1|-|few
CASSLRSYNEQFF
TGTGCCAGCAGCTTACGAAGCTACAATGAGCAGTTCTTC
>TRBV24-1|TRBJ1-4|-|-
CATSDSSTRKLFF
TGTGCCACCAGTGATAGCAGCACCAGAAAACTGTTTTTT
>TRBV11-1|TRBJ2-7|-|-
CASSLGGLPGYEQYF
TGTGCCAGCAGCTTAGGGGGACTCCCTGGATACGAGCAGTACTTC
>TRBV7-2|TRBJ1-2|-|-
CASSFGGGRDGYTF
TGTGCCAGCAGCTTCGGAGGAGGTAGAGATGGCTACACCTTC
>TRBV3-1/TRBV3-2|TRBJ1-3|TRBD1|-
CASSQRGQRTGNTIYF
TGTGCCAGCAGCCAAAGGGGGCAGCGGACTGGAAACACCATATATTTT
>TRBV7-3|TRBJ2-3|TRBD1|few
CASSKKGTASTDTQYF
TGTGCCAGCAGTAAAAAAGGGACAGCTAGCACAGATACGCAGTATTTT
>TRBV7-9|TRBJ2-7|-|once
CASSPSGRYEQYF
TGTGCCAGCAGCCCAAGTGGGCGGTACGAGCAGTACTTC
>TRBV11-2|TRBJ2-3|TRBD1|-
CASSLGAGGAADTQYF
TGTGCCAGCAGCTTAGGGGCAGGGGGCGCAGCAGATACGCAGTATTTT
>TRBV11-3|TRBJ2-1|-|-
CASSLDNEQFF
TGTGCCAGCAGCTTAGATAATGAGCAGTTCTTC
>TRBV13|TRBJ2-3|-|-
CASSSRTSTDTQYF
TGTGCCAGCAGCTCACGGACTAGCACAGATACGCAGTATTTT
>TRBV4-1|TRBJ2-1|-|once
CASSLKVIVAYSRDEQFF
TGCGCCAGCAGCCTTAAAGTAATCGTCGCATATTCCAGGGATGAGCAGTTCTTC
>TRBV29-1|TRBJ2-7|TRBD1|-
CSVTLGQGSYEQYF
TGCAGCGTTACCCTAGGACAGGGCTCCTACGAGCAGTACTTC
>TRBV21-1|TRBJ2-7|-|-
CASSKVGGSYEQYF
TGTGCCAGCAGCAAAGTGGGGGGGAGCTACGAGCAGTACTTC
>TRBV28|TRBJ1-3|-|once
CASSFPGQSGNTIYF
TGTGCCAGCAGTTTCCCCGGACAGTCTGGAAACACCATATATTTT
>TRBV6-5|TRBJ2-1|-|-
CASSGIGLSWEQFF
TGTGCCAGCAGCGGGATAGGGTTATCGTGGGAGCAGTTCTTC
>TRBV13|TRBJ2-5|-|-
CASSYGRVETQYF
TGTGCCAGCAGCTACGGCCGTGTGGAGACCCAGTACTTC
>TRBV28|TRBJ2-1|TRBD2|-
CASSLFGLALDEQFF
TGTGCCAGCAGTTTATTCGGACTAGCGCTCGATGAGCAGTTCTTC
>TRBV24-1|TRBJ1-1|-|-
CATSDSGSEAFF
TGTGCCACCAGTGATTCCGGGTCTGAAGCTTTCTTT
>TRBV27|TRBJ2-5|-|-
CASSFSRQVGETQYF
TGTGCCAGCAGTTTTTCCCGACAGGTCGGAGAGACCCAGTACTTC
>TRBV3-1/TRBV3-2|TRBJ2-3|-|-
CASRFREGGTDTQYF
TGTGCCAGCAGATTTAGGGAGGGGGGCACAGATACGCAGTATTTT
>TRBV2|TRBJ2-3|-|-
CASSGGSSTDTQYF
TGTGCCAGCAGTGGGGGATCTAGCACAGATACGCAGTATTTT
>TRBV19|TRBJ1-5|-|-
CASSIPRGVGQPQHF
TGTGCCAGTAGTATCCCCAGGGGAGTGGGTCAGCCCCAGCATTTT
>TRBV24-1|TRBJ2-5|TRBD1|-
CATPPQGVGWETQYF
TGTGCCACCCCCCCTCAGGGGGTCGGTTGGGAGACCCAGTACTTC
>TRBV28|TRBJ2-5|TRBD2|-
CASSFLGGARRETQYF
TGTGCCAGCAGTTTTTTGGGAGGGGCTAGAAGAGAGACCCAGTACTTC
>TRBV10-3|TRBJ1-2|-|-
CAISETGRGDGYTF
TGTGCCATCAGTGAGACGGGGAGGGGTGATGGCTACACCTTC
>TRBV19|TRBJ2-3|TRBD2|-
CASSSSSGGGRRTQYF
TGTGCCAGTAGTAGTTCTAGCGGGGGTGGGAGGCGTACGCAGTATTTT
>TRBV28|TRBJ2-3|TRBD1|-
CASSNPGTGHTDTQYF
TGTGCCAGCAGTAACCCCGGGACAGGGCACACAGATACGCAGTATTTT
>TRBV7-8|TRBJ2-3|TRBD1|-
CASSSRDRGLTDTQYF
TGTGCCAGCAGCTCCCGGGACAGGGGGCTCACAGATACGCAGTATTTT
>TRBV28|TRBJ2-7|-|-
CAIRPGAKGYEQYF
TGTGCCATTAGGCCCGGGGCGAAGGGTTACGAGCAGTACTTC
>TRBV30|TRBJ1-2|-|-
CAWSGYSSGHLNYGYTF
TGTGCCTGGAGTGGTTACTCATCGGGACACCTGAACTATGGCTACACCTTC
>TRBV7-9|TRBJ1-1|-|-
CACVMIGSEAFF
TGTGCTTGCGTAATGATAGGATCCGAAGCTTTCTTT
>TRBV6-2/TRBV6-3|TRBJ2-2|-|-
CASSTFRVNSGELFF
TGTGCCAGCAGTACCTTCAGGGTAAATTCCGGGGAGCTGTTTTTT
>TRBV6-2/TRBV6-3|TRBJ1-2|-|-
CASSYDGQGPYGYTF
TGTGCCAGCAGTTACGACGGTCAAGGTCCCTATGGCTACACCTTC
>TRBV7-2|TRBJ2-5|TRBD1|-
CASSLRQGAFETQYF
TGTGCCAGCAGCTTAAGGCAGGGGGCATTCGAGACCCAGTACTTC
>TRBV7-2|TRBJ2-1|TRBD2|-
CASSLDHLAANEQFF
TGTGCCAGCAGCTTAGACCACCTAGCGGCCAATGAGCAGTTCTTC
>TRBV24-1|TRBJ2-7|-|-
CATSEAGSSYEQYF
TGTGCCACCAGTGAGGCCGGGTCCTCCTACGAGCAGTACTTC
>TRBV28|TRBJ2-7|TRBD2|once
CASSSFKPGLAGATAYEQYF
TGTGCCAGCAGTTCCTTCAAGCCGGGACTAGCGGGAGCCACTGCCTACGAGCAGTACTTC
>TRBV7-3|TRBJ2-1|TRBD2|once
CASSLRPGLAHNEQFF
TGTGCCAGCAGCTTACGACCGGGACTAGCCCACAATGAGCAGTTCTTC
>TRBV5-1|TRBJ2-2|-|-
CASSRSGTNTGELFF
TGCGCCAGCAGCAGGAGCGGCACGAACACCGGGGAGCTGTTTTTT
>TRBV18|TRBJ2-5|TRBD2|-
CASSPGAGGPETQYF
TGTGCCAGCTCACCTGGAGCGGGGGGCCCCGAGACCCAGTACTTC
>TRBV5-1|TRBJ1-2|TRBD1|once
CASSWCTGGTYGYTF
TGCGCCAGCAGCTGGTGCACAGGGGGGACCTATGGCTACACCTTC
>TRBV18|TRBJ2-5|-|-
CASSPRGGETQYF
TGTGCCAGCTCACCACGAGGTGGTGAGACCCAGTACTTC